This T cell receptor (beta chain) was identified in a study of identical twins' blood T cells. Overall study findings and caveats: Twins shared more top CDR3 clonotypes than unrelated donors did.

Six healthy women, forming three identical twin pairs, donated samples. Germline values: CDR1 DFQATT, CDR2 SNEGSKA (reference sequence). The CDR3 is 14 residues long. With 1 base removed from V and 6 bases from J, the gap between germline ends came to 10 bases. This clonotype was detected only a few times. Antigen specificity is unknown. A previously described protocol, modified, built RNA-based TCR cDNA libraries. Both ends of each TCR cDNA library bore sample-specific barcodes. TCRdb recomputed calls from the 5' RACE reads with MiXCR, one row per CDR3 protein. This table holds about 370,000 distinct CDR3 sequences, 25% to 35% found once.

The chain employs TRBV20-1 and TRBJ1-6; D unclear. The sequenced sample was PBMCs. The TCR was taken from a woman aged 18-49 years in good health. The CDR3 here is CSARVPGLNSPLHF. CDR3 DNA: TGCAGTGCTAGAGTCCCGGGCCTTAATTCACCCCTCCACTTT.